This T cell receptor beta chain originates from a study of blood T cell repertoires in COVID-19. Overall study context: Both acute and convalescent COVID-19 samples were obtained from the United States, Italy and Spain. T cells, B-cell-depleted T cells, or PBMCs provided the cDNA or gDNA that served as material.

The CDR3 is made up of 13 amino acids. Germline V gene lookup returns CDR1 SGDLS and CDR2 YYNGEE. The V and J ends lost 3 bases and 3 bases respectively, with 9 bases between them. Study processing details: It was from reference gene primer amplification that nucleated cell counts were estimated. Some clones are missing from TCRdb's copy, which holds only in-frame ones; the method was immunoSEQ multiplex PCR. D and trimming come from the DNA, and the V and J calls and clone size come from that table. The sample has around 100,000 clones; approximately 85% are singletons. The V call is TRBV9, the J call TRBJ1-1; D is possibly TRBD1 (6 bases). Sequenced sample: peripheral blood. The receptor comes from a human donor in a cohort sampled during active COVID-19. CDR3 region: CASSEGVDTEAFF. The CDR3 DNA reads as TGTGCCAGCAGCGAGGGGGTAGACACTGAAGCTTTCTTT. Looking up the rest from reference TRBV9 and TRBJ1-1 gives the full variable domain: DSGVTQTPKHLITATGQRVTLRCSPRSGDLSVYWYQQSLDQGLQFLIQYYNGEERAKGNILERFSAQQFPDLHSELNLSSLELGDSALYFCASSEGVDTEAFFGQGTRLTVV.